A selection of T cell receptor beta chains follows, all from one sample in a study of regulatory T cells in long-lasting Graves disease. TCRdb reprocessed the multiplex PCR reads with MiXCR, giving one entry per CDR3 protein. Here the sample spans around 300,000 distinct CDR3 sequences, 22% being singletons. The starting material was peripheral blood mononuclear cells (PBMCs), obtained when the disease was refractory, from a patient treated with antithyroid drugs. These receptors were taken from a female donor with Graves disease. The CDR3 runs from the conserved cysteine through the conserved F or W. D genes are given only for firm matches. Rows give clone size only sometimes, using once, few, many, or a class for an expanded clone.

j_call v_call d_call clone_size cdr3_aa cdr3_nt
TRBJ1-6 TRBV28 TRBD1 many CASSSTGNFRENSPLHF TGTGCCAGCAGTTCGACAGGGAACTTTCGCGAGAATTCACCCCTCCACTTT
TRBJ2-1 TRBV2 - - CASSEKGGTGFMSYNEQFF TGTGCCAGCAGTGAAAAAGGAGGGACTGGCTTCATGTCCTACAATGAGCAGTTCTTC
TRBJ2-6 TRBV6-2/TRBV6-3 - - CASRFSGSGANVLTF TGTGCCAGCAGATTCTCCGGTTCTGGGGCCAACGTCCTGACTTTC
TRBJ1-5 TRBV28 - many CASSRSRQPQHF TGTGCCAGCAGTAGGTCTCGGCAGCCCCAGCATTTT
TRBJ2-1 TRBV7-9 TRBD1 - CASSSAGTGVYEQFF TGTGCCAGCAGCTCCGCCGGGACAGGGGTATATGAGCAGTTCTTC
TRBJ2-7 TRBV6-1 - - CASSPGSRGTYEQYF TGTGCCAGCAGTCCCGGCTCTCGGGGCACCTACGAGCAGTACTTC
TRBJ2-7 TRBV11-2 - many CASSLDSGTGVSYEQYF TGTGCCAGCAGCTTAGACTCCGGGACGGGGGTTTCCTACGAGCAGTACTTC
TRBJ2-2 TRBV19 - - CANTDSTKSTGELFF TGTGCCAATACTGACTCCACGAAGAGCACCGGGGAGCTGTTTTTT
TRBJ2-1 TRBV2 TRBD2 - CASSRREGYNEQFF TGTGCCAGCAGCCGGCGGGAGGGCTACAATGAGCAGTTCTTC
TRBJ1-1 TRBV10-3 - - CAISESPGSTEAFF TGTGCCATCAGTGAGTCTCCGGGGTCCACTGAAGCTTTCTTT
TRBJ2-1 TRBV7-2 - few CASSPPRAGRHNEQFF TGTGCCAGCAGCCCACCCCGGGCTGGGAGACACAATGAGCAGTTCTTC
TRBJ1-2 TRBV2 - many CASSVTASSYGYTF TGTGCCAGCAGTGTTACGGCGTCTAGCTATGGCTACACCTTC
TRBJ1-3 TRBV7-2 - many CASSLASSGNTIYF TGTGCCAGCAGCTTAGCCAGCTCTGGAAACACCATATATTTT
TRBJ1-2 TRBV20-1 - few CSARDHRVLDYGYTF TGCAGTGCTAGAGATCACAGGGTTTTGGACTATGGCTACACCTTC
TRBJ1-4 TRBV5-5 - few CASSLLPNEKLFF TGTGCCAGCAGCTTGCTCCCTAATGAAAAACTGTTTTTT
TRBJ2-6 TRBV10-1 - few CASRVLFSGANVLTF TGCGCCAGCCGGGTCCTATTCTCTGGGGCCAACGTCCTGACTTTC
TRBJ2-3 TRBV10-3 TRBD2 - CAISRREGTDTQYF TGTGCCATTTCGAGGCGGGAGGGCACAGATACGCAGTATTTT
TRBJ2-5 TRBV6-1 - few CASSGRTEKETQYF TGTGCCAGCAGTGGGAGGACGGAGAAAGAGACCCAGTACTTC
TRBJ2-6 TRBV7-2 - many CASSLTGSGANVLTF TGTGCCAGCAGCTTAACAGGGTCTGGGGCCAACGTCCTGACTTTC
TRBJ1-1 TRBV19 - many CASSEDMNTEAFF TGTGCCAGTAGTGAGGACATGAACACTGAAGCTTTCTTT
TRBJ2-1 TRBV20-1 - - CSGGRDYNEQFF TGCAGTGGGGGTAGGGACTACAATGAGCAGTTCTTC
TRBJ1-1 TRBV7-3 - - CASSLQPNTEAFF TGTGCCAGCAGCCTTCAGCCGAACACTGAAGCTTTCTTT
TRBJ2-5 TRBV30 - few CAWNPGKAPETQYF TGTGCCTGGAACCCAGGGAAGGCCCCGGAGACCCAGTACTTC
TRBJ2-2 TRBV20-1 - - CSARESNQVTGELFF TGCAGTGCTAGAGAGTCGAATCAAGTCACCGGGGAGCTGTTTTTT
TRBJ2-5 TRBV12-3/TRBV12-4 - many CASSKQAQETQYF TGTGCCAGCAGCAAACAGGCCCAAGAGACCCAGTACTTC
TRBJ2-7 TRBV6-5 - - CASSYLGGTPWEQYF TGTGCCAGCAGTTACCTCGGCGGGACCCCTTGGGAGCAGTACTTC
TRBJ1-5 TRBV7-9 - few CASSPGPGQPQHF TGTGCCAGCAGCCCTGGGCCGGGACAGCCCCAGCATTTT
TRBJ2-5 TRBV7-2 - few CASSSISETQYF TGTGCCAGCAGCTCCATCTCTGAGACCCAGTACTTC
TRBJ1-6 TRBV6-5 TRBD1 many CASSYSTGVNNSPLHF TGTGCCAGCAGTTACTCGACAGGGGTTAATAATTCACCCCTCCACTTT
TRBJ2-7 TRBV27 - - CASSYRGGASYEQYF TGTGCCAGCAGTTATCGCGGAGGGGCCTCCTACGAGCAGTACTTC
TRBJ2-2 TRBV7-9 TRBD2 many CASSPSGRTGELFF TGTGCCAGCAGCCCTAGCGGGAGGACCGGGGAGCTGTTTTTT
TRBJ2-2 TRBV30 TRBD2 - CAWGRGLTGELFF TGTGCCTGGGGGAGGGGCCTAACCGGGGAGCTGTTTTTT
TRBJ1-5 TRBV30 - - CAWSVFRDQPQHF TGTGCCTGGAGTGTTTTCAGAGATCAGCCCCAGCACTTT
TRBJ2-1 TRBV28 TRBD2 many CASRHKRGGLAGSNEQFF TGTGCCAGCAGACACAAGAGGGGGGGACTAGCGGGAAGCAATGAGCAGTTCTTC
TRBJ2-3 TRBV20-1 TRBD1 - CSARDFIVRTGESTDTQYF TGCAGTGCTAGAGACTTCATAGTTCGGACAGGGGAAAGCACAGATACGCAGTATTTT
TRBJ1-1 TRBV6-1 - - CASSITRNTEAFF TGTGCCAGCAGCATTACGCGGAACACTGAAGCTTTCTTT
TRBJ2-7 TRBV27 TRBD1 - CASSLSAGQGSYEQYF TGTGCCAGCAGTTTATCGGCAGGACAGGGTTCATACGAGCAGTACTTC
TRBJ1-5 TRBV2 - many CASRAWAVQPQHF TGTGCCAGCAGGGCCTGGGCCGTCCAGCCCCAGCATTTT
TRBJ1-2 TRBV4-2 - - CASSAERFYGYTF TGTGCCAGCAGCGCCGAGAGATTCTATGGCTACACCTTC
TRBJ1-5 TRBV12-3/TRBV12-4 - many CASARGGNQPQHF TGTGCCAGCGCCAGGGGTGGCAATCAGCCCCAGCATTTT
TRBJ1-4 TRBV15 - many CATSRDRNEKLFF TGTGCCACCAGCAGGGACCGTAATGAAAAACTGTTTTTT
TRBJ2-4 TRBV7-2 TRBD1 - CASSMDRGNLAKNIQYF TGTGCCAGCAGCATGGACAGGGGAAATCTAGCCAAAAACATTCAGTACTTC
TRBJ1-2 TRBV6-2/TRBV6-3 - few CASSYVGFYGYTF TGTGCCAGCAGTTACGTCGGTTTTTACGGCTACACCTTC
TRBJ2-7 TRBV29-1 - - CSVVEQGVREQYF TGCAGCGTTGTGGAGCAGGGAGTGAGGGAGCAGTACTTC
TRBJ1-1 TRBV3-1 - many CASSQGRLTEAFF TGTGCCAGCAGCCAAGGGCGTTTGACTGAAGCTTTCTTT
TRBJ2-2 TRBV19 - few CASSISSANTGELFF TGTGCCAGTAGTATATCGTCCGCGAACACCGGGGAGCTGTTTTTT
TRBJ1-1 TRBV2 - many CASSEEWLSGTEAFF TGTGCCAGCAGTGAAGAGTGGCTTTCGGGGACTGAAGCTTTCTTT
TRBJ2-7 TRBV6-6 - - CASSYSAGLYEQYF TGTGCCAGCAGTTACTCGGCTGGGCTATACGAGCAGTACTTC
TRBJ1-5 TRBV7-2 - - CASSVALGGGGQPQHF TGTGCCAGCAGCGTCGCTCTAGGGGGGGGGGGTCAGCCCCAGCATTTT